What follows are 25 T cell receptor beta chains derived from one specimen sequenced in a study of control samples from healthy donors and cancer patients. Produced via immunoSEQ multiplex PCR; TCRdb's table is partial and in-frame only. The table records some 51,000 clones, approximately 86% of them present only once. The sequenced sample was blood. These receptors were collected from a man aged 50 to 60 in good health.

The chain is built from TRBV12-3 or TRBV12-4 and TRBJ2-1, with a possible D match to TRBD2 (6 bases). The CDR3 spans 13 residues. V gave up 5 bases and J gave up 6 bases, with 11 bases separating them. In DNA, the CDR3 is TGTGCCAGCAGTCCTGTGACTAGCAATGAGCAGTTCTTC. Amino acid sequence: CASSPVTSNEQFF.

The chain is built from TRBV7-2 and TRBJ2-2; maybe TRBD1 (6 bases). Germline CDR1 and CDR2: SGHTA and FQGNSA. Trimming left V 6 bases short and J 4 bases short, with 15 bases between. The CDR3 is made up of 15 amino acids. The CDR3 DNA sequence: TGTGCCAGCAGTTATAAGGACAGCTTCACCGGGGAGCTGTTTTTT. It yields the protein CASSYKDSFTGELFF. Filled out from reference TRBV7-2 and TRBJ2-2, the complete variable domain reads GAGVSQSPSNKVTEKGKDVELRCDPISGHTALYWYRQSLGQGLEFLIYFQGNSAPDKSGLPSDRFSAERTGGSVSTLTIQRTQQEDSAVYLCASSYKDSFTGELFFGEGSRLTVL.

This clone was observed a few times. The rearrangement links TRBV11-3 to TRBJ2-2; 7 bases map to TRBD2. The CDR3 sequence is 16 residues long. CDR1 and CDR2 (germline): SGHNT, YENEEA. V was pared by 4 bases and J by 6 bases, with 11 bases of the junction left unmatched. This CDR3 reads CASSSARGIWSGELFF. DNA for the CDR3: TGTGCCAGCAGCTCCGCGCGGGGGATCTGGTCCGGGGAGCTGTTTTTT.

This chain joins TRBV30 and TRBJ2-2; the D call may be TRBD1 or TRBD2 (5 bases each). This CDR3 has 13 residues. V was clipped by 8 bases and J by 7 bases, with 17 bases between them. Germline V gives CDR1 GTSNPN, CDR2 SVGIG (reference sequence). The CDR3 is CAGGTGPGGELFF. The CDR3 region has the DNA TGTGCCGGAGGAACAGGACCGGGCGGGGAGCTGTTTTTT. Supplemented by reference TRBV30 and TRBJ2-2, the full variable domain reads SQTIHQWPATLVQPVGSPLSLECTVEGTSNPNLYWYRQAAGRGLQLLFYSVGIGQISSEVPQNLSASRPQDRQFILSSKKLLLSDSGFYLCAGGTGPGGELFFGEGSRLTVL.

Written as DNA, the CDR3 is TGTGCCAGTAGTATACGGGTGCCTTCTAGCACAGATACGCAGTATTTT. Its translation is CASSIRVPSSTDTQYF. This rearrangement joins TRBV19 to TRBJ2-3; D remains ambiguous. The CDR3 is 16 amino acids. Germline-derived CDR1 and CDR2 are LNHDA and SQIVND (reference sequence). The ends were cut back, 2 bases at V and 0 bases at J, with 12 bases in the middle.

The V call is TRBV19, the J call TRBJ1-5, with 7 bases that match TRBD1. Trimming at V came to 10 bases and at J to 5 bases, leaving 5 bases not matched to a gene. The CDR3 spans 12 residues. Germline V lookup: CDR1 LNHDA, CDR2 SQIVND (reference sequence). CDR3 protein: CAIGTVDQPQHF. The DNA of the CDR3 is TGTGCCATTGGGACAGTAGATCAGCCCCAGCATTTT.

The chain joins TRBV9 to TRBJ2-2; no clear D gene. The germline V gene encodes CDR1 SGDLS and CDR2 YYNGEE. Trimming shortened V by 4 bases and J by 2 bases, and 6 bases separated the two germline ends. The CDR3 runs 13 residues. Here the CDR3 DNA reads TGTGCCAGCAGCCCCACCAACACCGGGGAGCTGTTTTTT. Translation: CASSPTNTGELFF.

The rearrangement joins TRBV6-2 or TRBV6-3 to TRBJ2-6, with TRBD1 identical over 8 bases. After removal of 2 bases from V and 3 bases from J, the junction contained 9 bases not matched to a gene. Germline V lookup: CDR1 MNHEY, CDR2 SVGEGT. The CDR3 runs to 18 residues. CDR3 DNA: TGTGCCAGCAGTTACAAGCAGGGGGCCCTAGGTGGGGCCAACGTCCTGACTTTC. Translating gives CASSYKQGALGGANVLTF.

J is TRBJ2-3 and V is TRBV19; D possibly uses TRBD1 or TRBD2 (5 bases each). Germline lookup yields CDR1 LNHDA and CDR2 SQIVND (reference sequence). Trimming took 5 bases from V and 1 from J, leaving 13 bases between them. The CDR3 runs 15 residues. CDR3 amino acids: CASSSLGAGTDTQYF. In nucleotides, the CDR3 is TGTGCCAGTAGTTCCCTCGGGGCCGGCACAGATACGCAGTATTTT.

The rearrangement joins TRBV6-1 to TRBJ2-1; D unresolved. Germline loops: CDR1 MNHNS, CDR2 SASEGT. Trimming stripped 3 bases from V and 1 base from J, with 10 bases between. The CDR3 sequence is 15 residues long. This CDR3 is CASSDLVESYNEQFF. CDR3 DNA sequence: TGTGCCAGCAGTGATTTAGTCGAGTCCTACAATGAGCAGTTCTTC.

The J gene is TRBJ2-3, the V gene TRBV4-3; D ambiguous. CDR1 is LGHNA, CDR2 YSLEER, per germline. The V end lost 4 bases, the J end lost 6 bases, and 14 bases lay between the germline ends. The CDR3 consists of 14 residues. CDR3 loop: CASSPAEQEDTQYF. The CDR3 nucleotides read TGCGCCAGCAGCCCCGCTGAGCAGGAGGATACGCAGTATTTT.

The chain recombines TRBV24-1 with TRBJ2-2; 8 bases align to TRBD2. The CDR3 has 15 amino acids. Per germline, CDR1 KGHDR and CDR2 SFDVKD. J lost 5 bases, V lost 9 bases, and 10 bases had no gene match. The CDR3 is CATLGVTGGTGELFF. The CDR3, as DNA: TGTGCCACCCTAGGGGTAACGGGAGGGACCGGGGAGCTGTTTTTT.

This clone was seen a single time. The V and J genes are TRBV7-9 and TRBJ2-1; TRBD2 agrees at 10 bases. CDR3 length equals 13 residues. The V segment lost 4 bases and the J segment 11 bases; nucleotides outside the gene matches: 5. Germline V gives CDR1 SEHNR, CDR2 FQNEAQ (reference sequence). CDR3: CASSSGLAVKQFF. CDR3 bases: TGTGCCAGCAGCTCCGGACTAGCGGTTAAGCAGTTCTTC. Complete variable domain (other parts from reference TRBV7-9 and TRBJ2-1): DTGVSQNPRHKITKRGQNVTFRCDPISEHNRLYWYRQTLGQGPEFLTYFQNEAQLEKSRLLSDRFSAERPKGSFSTLEIQRTEQGDSAMYLCASSSGLAVKQFFGPGTRLTVL.

The rearrangement links TRBV4-1 to TRBJ2-2; tentative D call: TRBD1 (6 bases). V dropped 0 bases and J dropped 2 bases, with 10 bases sitting between them. This CDR3 is 16 amino acids long. Germline V gives CDR1 MGHRA, CDR2 YSYEKL. This chain's CDR3 is CASSQEGGGNTGELFF. The CDR3 nucleotides are TGCGCCAGCAGCCAAGAAGGGGGTGGAAACACCGGGGAGCTGTTTTTT.

This clone was counted a few times. The chain uses TRBV12-3 or TRBV12-4 and TRBJ1-5; 7 positions agree with TRBD1. V lost 6 bases to trimming and J lost 5 bases; unmatched junction nucleotides: 4. The CDR3 consists of 13 residues. The CDR3 loop is CASSVQGHQPQHF. In DNA, the CDR3 is TGTGCCAGCAGCGTACAGGGGCATCAGCCCCAGCATTTT.

V is TRBV6-6 and J is TRBJ1-6, with D perhaps matching TRBD1 (5 bases). V shed 7 bases and J shed 5 bases, with 9 bases lying between them. The germline gives CDR1 MNHNY, CDR2 SVGAGI (reference sequence). CDR3 length equals 13 residues. The CDR3 loop is CASTQGDNSPLHF. The CDR3 DNA sequence: TGTGCCAGCACCCAAGGGGATAATTCACCCCTCCACTTT.

The chain is built from TRBV10-3 and TRBJ2-1, with D perhaps matching TRBD1 (5 bases). CDR3 length: 13 residues. V was clipped by 2 bases and J by 7 bases, with 9 bases between them. Germline CDR1 is ENHRY and CDR2 is SYGVKD. The CDR3 protein is CAISEMAGNEQFF. The DNA for the CDR3 is TGTGCCATCAGTGAGATGGCAGGGAATGAGCAGTTCTTC.

This chain's CDR3 is CASSLWGETQYF. Written as DNA, the CDR3 is TGTGCCAGCAGCTTGTGGGGGGAGACCCAGTACTTC. The chain joins TRBV5-5 to TRBJ2-5; D might be TRBD1 or TRBD2, each matching 5 bases. CDR1 is SGHKS, CDR2 YYEKEE, per germline (reference sequence). V lost 1 base and J lost 5, with 6 bases in between. This CDR3 region has 12 residues.

The chain uses TRBV30 and TRBJ2-3; maybe TRBD1 (5 bases). CDR1 is GTSNPN, CDR2 SVGIG, per germline (reference sequence). V was shortened by 2 bases and J by 5 bases, with 8 bases between the two germline ends. The CDR3 loop spans 12 amino acids. In nucleotides, the CDR3 is TGTGCCTGGAGTACGCAGGGAGATACGCAGTATTTT. Translation gives CAWSTQGDTQYF.

The count of this clone is one. The V call is TRBV28, the J call TRBJ2-7, with D tentatively TRBD1 or TRBD2 (6 bases each). V lost 7 bases and J lost 2, with 15 bases in between. This CDR3 spans 14 amino acids. Germline CDR1 and CDR2: MDHEN and SYDVKM. CDR3 in DNA: TGTGCCAGCACCCCCTCGGGGGCCCCCTACGAGCAGTACTTC. Translation: CASTPSGAPYEQYF.

CDR3 residues: CASHSGSSYNSPLHF. In DNA, the CDR3 is TGTGCCAGCCACTCAGGTTCCTCCTATAATTCACCCCTCCACTTT. The rearrangement links TRBV27 to TRBJ1-6; no clear D gene. The CDR3 is 15 amino acids. The V gene's germline CDR1 is MNHEY and CDR2 SMNVEV (reference sequence). The V end lost 8 bases, the J end lost 0 bases, and 11 bases lay between the germline ends.

This clone was detected once. The rearrangement joins TRBV9 to TRBJ2-7; weak D call: TRBD1 (6 bases). The CDR3 has 15 residues. V lost 0 bases and J 3 bases, leaving 13 bases between the germline ends. The germline V gene encodes CDR1 SGDLS and CDR2 YYNGEE. The CDR3 nucleotides read TGTGCCAGCAGCGTAGGGTTGGGGGCGAACTACGAGCAGTACTTC. Amino acids: CASSVGLGANYEQYF.

The genes are TRBV12-3 or TRBV12-4 and TRBJ2-7; no definite D call. Trimming cost V 6 bases and J 3 bases, with 12 bases left between them. There are 13 residues in the CDR3. CDR3 residues: CASRERHSYEQYF. The CDR3 nucleotides read TGTGCCAGCAGGGAACGACACAGCTACGAGCAGTACTTC.

This rearrangement joins TRBV6-5 to TRBJ2-7; the match to TRBD1 covers 8 bases. The V segment lost 0 bases and the J segment 3 bases; nucleotides outside the gene matches: 4. This CDR3 is 15 amino acids long. Germline CDR1 is MNHEY and CDR2 is SVGAGI. CDR3 in DNA: TGTGCCAGCAGTTACTCGGGGGACAGGAGCTACGAGCAGTACTTC. Its protein product is CASSYSGDRSYEQYF.

This sequence joins TRBV6-6 and TRBJ2-2; possibly TRBD2 for D (5 bases). CDR3 length equals 16 residues. Germline CDR1 is MNHNY and CDR2 is SVGAGI (reference sequence). V lost 2 bases and J lost 4, with 14 bases in between. The CDR3: CASSYGTGSTTGELFF. CDR3 coding DNA: TGTGCCAGCAGTTACGGCACGGGGAGCACCACCGGGGAGCTGTTTTTT.